This TCR beta chain was captured in a study of blood T cell repertoires in COVID-19. V was shortened by 6 bases and J by 3 bases, with 5 bases between the two germline ends. The germline V gene has CDR1 MDHEN and CDR2 SYDVKM. This CDR3 contains 12 residues. Sequencing used immunoSEQ multiplex PCR; TCRdb keeps in-frame clones, though not all of them. Among 250,000 or so clones listed, around 84% were seen once. The sample taken for sequencing was PBMCs or T cells enriched from blood (not recorded which). This receptor was obtained from a man aged 40-55 years who had recovered from COVID-19. This chain links TRBV28 with TRBJ2-2, with D unclear. The CDR3 sequence: CASSTDTGELFF. In DNA, the CDR3 is TGTGCCAGCAGCACTGACACCGGGGAGCTGTTTTTT.